Listed below are T cell receptor beta chains from one sample, sequenced in a study of blood T cells in healthy people across ages. TCRdb analysed the 5' RACE reads with MiXCR anew, one entry per CDR3 protein. Of 1,500,000 or so distinct CDR3 sequences listed, approximately 43% were seen once; the top ten hold about 4%. The sample taken for sequencing was blood. The receptors here all came from a woman between 18 and 29 years old in good health. CDR3s include the opening cysteine and the closing phenylalanine or tryptophan. The order of the fields is J gene, clone size, D gene, V gene, CDR3 protein, CDR3 DNA. A D gene is named only where the DNA matches it firmly. Only some rows state a clone size, as once, few, many or a class for expanded clones.

j_call: TRBJ2-1
clone_size: NA
d_call: NA
v_call: TRBV20-1
cdr3_aa: CSARGRARYNEQFF
cdr3_nt: TGCAGTGCTAGGGGCAGGGCCCGCTACAATGAGCAGTTCTTC

j_call: TRBJ2-3
clone_size: few
d_call: NA
v_call: TRBV7-2
cdr3_aa: CASSFGLLTDTQYF
cdr3_nt: TGTGCCAGCAGCTTCGGACTTCTCACAGATACGCAGTATTTT

j_call: TRBJ2-1
clone_size: few
d_call: NA
v_call: TRBV19
cdr3_aa: CASRLSTLRAGTYNEQFF
cdr3_nt: TGTGCCAGTAGACTATCAACCCTTCGAGCGGGTACCTACAATGAGCAGTTCTTC

j_call: TRBJ2-1
clone_size: NA
d_call: TRBD1
v_call: TRBV5-1
cdr3_aa: CASSWDTGGLNEQFF
cdr3_nt: TGCGCCAGCAGCTGGGATACAGGGGGCTTGAATGAGCAGTTCTTC

j_call: TRBJ2-7
clone_size: few
d_call: NA
v_call: TRBV20-1
cdr3_aa: CSARGLAISYEQYF
cdr3_nt: TGCAGTGCTAGAGGATTAGCAATCTCCTACGAGCAGTACTTC

j_call: TRBJ2-3
clone_size: NA
d_call: TRBD2
v_call: TRBV24-1
cdr3_aa: CATSDVWTSGTDTQYF
cdr3_nt: TGTGCCACCAGTGATGTATGGACTAGCGGCACAGATACGCAGTATTTT

j_call: TRBJ1-5
clone_size: NA
d_call: NA
v_call: TRBV12-3/TRBV12-4
cdr3_aa: CASSFGMGRQPQHF
cdr3_nt: TGTGCCAGCAGTTTCGGCATGGGTAGACAGCCCCAGCATTTT

j_call: TRBJ2-5
clone_size: few
d_call: NA
v_call: TRBV11-2
cdr3_aa: CASSTTTWGGRETQYF
cdr3_nt: TGTGCCAGCAGCACCACTACCTGGGGGGGGCGAGAGACCCAGTACTTC

j_call: TRBJ2-1
clone_size: few
d_call: TRBD2
v_call: TRBV7-9
cdr3_aa: CASSSTGGSWYEQFF
cdr3_nt: TGTGCCAGCAGCTCAACAGGCGGGAGTTGGTATGAGCAGTTCTTC

j_call: TRBJ1-1
clone_size: NA
d_call: NA
v_call: TRBV4-3
cdr3_aa: CASSQELEIGTEAFF
cdr3_nt: TGCGCCAGCAGCCAAGAATTGGAGATTGGCACTGAAGCTTTCTTT

j_call: TRBJ2-7
clone_size: few
d_call: NA
v_call: TRBV6-2/TRBV6-3
cdr3_aa: CASSYQFVAGEQYF
cdr3_nt: TGTGCCAGCAGTTACCAATTTGTAGCCGGCGAGCAGTACTTC

j_call: TRBJ1-1
clone_size: once
d_call: NA
v_call: TRBV11-2
cdr3_aa: CASSAGRWGLMNTEAFF
cdr3_nt: TGTGCCAGCAGCGCCGGAAGGTGGGGGCTCATGAACACTGAAGCTTTCTTT

j_call: TRBJ2-1
clone_size: few
d_call: TRBD1
v_call: TRBV14
cdr3_aa: CASSPGQGREQFF
cdr3_nt: TGTGCCAGCAGCCCCGGACAGGGCCGTGAGCAGTTCTTC

j_call: TRBJ2-1
clone_size: NA
d_call: NA
v_call: TRBV7-2
cdr3_aa: CASSLTEEQFF
cdr3_nt: TGTGCCAGCAGCTTAACAGAAGAGCAGTTCTTC

j_call: TRBJ1-4
clone_size: NA
d_call: NA
v_call: TRBV7-9
cdr3_aa: CASARTEKLFF
cdr3_nt: TGTGCCAGCGCTCGGACGGAAAAACTGTTTTTT

j_call: TRBJ1-1
clone_size: NA
d_call: NA
v_call: TRBV21-1
cdr3_aa: CASSNGQELMNTEAFF
cdr3_nt: TGTGCCAGCAGCAATGGGCAGGAGCTTATGAACACTGAAGCTTTCTTT

j_call: TRBJ2-1
clone_size: NA
d_call: NA
v_call: TRBV18
cdr3_aa: CASSQLDSFNEQFF
cdr3_nt: TGTGCCAGCTCACAGCTTGACTCATTCAATGAGCAGTTCTTC